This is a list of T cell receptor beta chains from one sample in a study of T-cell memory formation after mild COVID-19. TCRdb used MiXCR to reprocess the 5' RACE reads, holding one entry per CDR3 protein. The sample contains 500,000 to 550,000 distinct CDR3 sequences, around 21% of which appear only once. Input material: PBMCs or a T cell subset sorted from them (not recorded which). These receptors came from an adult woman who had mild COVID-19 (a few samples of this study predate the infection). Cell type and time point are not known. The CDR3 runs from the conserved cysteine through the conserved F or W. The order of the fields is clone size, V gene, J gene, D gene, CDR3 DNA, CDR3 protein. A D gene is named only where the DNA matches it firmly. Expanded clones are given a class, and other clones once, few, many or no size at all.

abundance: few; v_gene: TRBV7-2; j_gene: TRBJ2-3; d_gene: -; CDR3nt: TGTGCCAGCAGCTTCAGCTTAGGAGAGGCGCAGTATTTT; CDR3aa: CASSFSLGEAQYF
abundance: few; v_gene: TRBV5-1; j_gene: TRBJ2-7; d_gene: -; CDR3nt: TGCGCCAGCAATCAGGAGGGAAACTACGAGCAGTACTTC; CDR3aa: CASNQEGNYEQYF
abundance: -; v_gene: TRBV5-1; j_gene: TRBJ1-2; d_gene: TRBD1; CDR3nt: TGCGCCAGCAGCTTTAACCAGGGGGTTAACTATGGCTACACCTTC; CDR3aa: CASSFNQGVNYGYTF
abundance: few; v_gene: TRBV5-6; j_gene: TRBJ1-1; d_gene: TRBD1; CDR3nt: TGTGCCAGCAGCTTGGTGACAGGGGCCAAATCCATGAACACTGAAGCTTTCTTT; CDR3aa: CASSLVTGAKSMNTEAFF
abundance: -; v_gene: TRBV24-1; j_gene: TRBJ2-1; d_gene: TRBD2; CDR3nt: TGTGCCACCCGGGGCGGGGGTGTGAACAATGAGCAGTTCTTC; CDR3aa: CATRGGGVNNEQFF
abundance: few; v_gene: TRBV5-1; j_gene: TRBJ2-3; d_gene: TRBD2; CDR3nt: TGCGCCAGCAGCTTGGCCGCGGGACTAGATGTGGGGTCCTACACAGATACGCAGTATTTT; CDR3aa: CASSLAAGLDVGSYTDTQYF
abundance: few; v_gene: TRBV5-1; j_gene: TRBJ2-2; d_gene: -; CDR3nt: TGCGCCAGCAGCTGGGGACCACGAAACGCGAACACCGGGGAGCTGTTTTTT; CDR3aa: CASSWGPRNANTGELFF
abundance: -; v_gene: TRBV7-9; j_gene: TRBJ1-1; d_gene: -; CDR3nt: TGTGCCAGCAGCTTAGATCATTCAGGGGCTGAAGCTTTCTTT; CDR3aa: CASSLDHSGAEAFF
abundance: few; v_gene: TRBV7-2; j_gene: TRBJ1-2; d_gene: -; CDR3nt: TGTGCCAGCAGCCTGGGGACGTCCGGGTATGGCTACACCTTC; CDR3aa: CASSLGTSGYGYTF
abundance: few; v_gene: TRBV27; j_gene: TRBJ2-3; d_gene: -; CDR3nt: TGTGCCAGCAGTTTATGGGGACGGAGTAGCACAGATACGCAGTATTTT; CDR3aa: CASSLWGRSSTDTQYF
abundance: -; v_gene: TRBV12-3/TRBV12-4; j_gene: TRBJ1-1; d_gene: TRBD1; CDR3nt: TGTGCCAGCAGTTTAGGGGATGGACAGGTGCGAGCTTTCTTT; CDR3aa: CASSLGDGQVRAFF
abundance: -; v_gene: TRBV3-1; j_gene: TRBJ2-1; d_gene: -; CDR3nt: TGTGCCAGCAGCCAAGAAACCCCAGGAGGTAGGCAGTTCTTC; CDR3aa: CASSQETPGGRQFF
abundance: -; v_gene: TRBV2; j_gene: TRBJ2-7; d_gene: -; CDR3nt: TGTGCCAGCAGTGAAGCGGGGGTGACCTCCTACGAGCAGTACTTC; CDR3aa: CASSEAGVTSYEQYF
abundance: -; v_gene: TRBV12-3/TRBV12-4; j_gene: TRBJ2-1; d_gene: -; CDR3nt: TGTGCCAGCAGTTTCGCTATCATGGGTGAGCAGTTCTTC; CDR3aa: CASSFAIMGEQFF
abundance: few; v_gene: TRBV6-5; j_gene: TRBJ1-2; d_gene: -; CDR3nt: TGTGCCAGCAGTTACGGACAGGGCTACACCTTC; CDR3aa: CASSYGQGYTF
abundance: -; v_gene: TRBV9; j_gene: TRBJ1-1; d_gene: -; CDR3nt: TGTGCCAGCAGCGTGGGATGGGGCACAAAGTACACTGAAGCTTTCTTT; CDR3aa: CASSVGWGTKYTEAFF
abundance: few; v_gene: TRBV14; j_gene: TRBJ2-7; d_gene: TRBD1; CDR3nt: TGTGCCAGCAGCCAAGATCTTTTCCGGGACAGCAGCTTC; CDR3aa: CASSQDLFRDSSF
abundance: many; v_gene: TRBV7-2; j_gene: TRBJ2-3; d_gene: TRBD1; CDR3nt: TGTGCCAGCAGCGCAATAGGTCGACAGGGTAGGACAGATACGCAGTATTTT; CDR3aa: CASSAIGRQGRTDTQYF
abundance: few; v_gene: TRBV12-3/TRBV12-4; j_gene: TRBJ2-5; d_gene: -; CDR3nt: TGTGCCAGCAGTTTTGAGGGGACCCAGTACTTC; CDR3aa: CASSFEGTQYF
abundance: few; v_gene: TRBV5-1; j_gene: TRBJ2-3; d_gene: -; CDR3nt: TGCGCCAGCAGCATGGACAGACCCACAGATACGCAGTATTTT; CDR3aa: CASSMDRPTDTQYF
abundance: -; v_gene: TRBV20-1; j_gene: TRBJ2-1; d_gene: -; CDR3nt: TGCAGTGCTAGTACTCTCGGTGACAATGAGCAGTTCTTC; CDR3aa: CSASTLGDNEQFF
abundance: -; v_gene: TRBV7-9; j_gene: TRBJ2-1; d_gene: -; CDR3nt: TGTGCCAGCAGCTCCGGGACTTGGGGCGGGGAGCAGTTCTTC; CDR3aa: CASSSGTWGGEQFF
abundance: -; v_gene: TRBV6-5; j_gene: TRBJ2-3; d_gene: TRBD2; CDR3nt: TGTGCCAGCAGACCACGACTAGCAGTCGCAGATACGCAGTATTTT; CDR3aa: CASRPRLAVADTQYF
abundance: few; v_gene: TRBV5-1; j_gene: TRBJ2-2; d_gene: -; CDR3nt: TGCGCCAGCAGCCTTCTTGAAAGGACACAAAACACCGGGGAGCTGTTTTTT; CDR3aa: CASSLLERTQNTGELFF
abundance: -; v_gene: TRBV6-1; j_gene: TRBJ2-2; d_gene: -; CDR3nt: TGTGCCAGCCTCAGAGACTTCACGAACACCGGGGAGCTGTTTTTT; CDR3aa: CASLRDFTNTGELFF
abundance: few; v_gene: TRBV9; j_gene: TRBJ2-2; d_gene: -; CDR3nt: TGTGCCAGCAGCGTACCCCGGGCTAGCGCCAAGACCGGGGAGCTGTTTTTT; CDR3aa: CASSVPRASAKTGELFF
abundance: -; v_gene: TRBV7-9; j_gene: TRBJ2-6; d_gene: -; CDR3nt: TGTGCCAGCAGCTTAGTCCCGGGGACTGGGGCCAACGTCCTGACTTTC; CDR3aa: CASSLVPGTGANVLTF
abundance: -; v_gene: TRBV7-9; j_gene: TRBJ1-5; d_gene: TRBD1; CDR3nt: TGTGCCAGCAGCTTAGCCGGGACAGATTCAGATCAGCCCCAGCATTTT; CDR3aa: CASSLAGTDSDQPQHF
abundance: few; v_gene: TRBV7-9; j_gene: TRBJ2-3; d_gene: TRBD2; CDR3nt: TGTGCCAGCAGCTTAGCCCATGGCGGGGGGTACACAGATACGCAGTATTTT; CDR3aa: CASSLAHGGGYTDTQYF
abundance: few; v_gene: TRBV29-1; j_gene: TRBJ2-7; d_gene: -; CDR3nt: TGCAGCGTTGAGGCGGGACCCTACGAGCAGTACTTC; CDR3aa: CSVEAGPYEQYF
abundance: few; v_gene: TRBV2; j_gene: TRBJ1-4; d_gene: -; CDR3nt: TGTGCCAGCAGGAGGGTGAGCGGTGGTGAAAAACTGTTTTTT; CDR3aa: CASRRVSGGEKLFF
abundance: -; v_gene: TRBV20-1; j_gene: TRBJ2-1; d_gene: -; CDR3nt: TGCAGTGCTAGACAGCTTAGTGAGCAGTTCTTC; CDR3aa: CSARQLSEQFF
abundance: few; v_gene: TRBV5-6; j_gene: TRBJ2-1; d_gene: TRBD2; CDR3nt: TGTGCCAGCAGCTTGATAAGCGGGAGGGGGTTTGGTGAGCAGTTCTTC; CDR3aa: CASSLISGRGFGEQFF
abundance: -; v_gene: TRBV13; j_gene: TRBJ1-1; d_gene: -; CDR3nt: TGTGCCAGCAGCCCCTGGGAGGGGACGAACACTGAAGCTTTCTTT; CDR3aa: CASSPWEGTNTEAFF
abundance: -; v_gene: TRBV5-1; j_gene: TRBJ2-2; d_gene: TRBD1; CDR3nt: TGCGCCAGCTCAACACTCGGACAGGGGGCGGCCGGGGAGCTGTTTTTT; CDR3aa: CASSTLGQGAAGELFF
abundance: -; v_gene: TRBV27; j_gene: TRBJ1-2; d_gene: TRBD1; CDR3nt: TGTGCCAGCAGTCCGCAATACCCGTCGGGCAGGGGGTCCGGCTACACCTTC; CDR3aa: CASSPQYPSGRGSGYTF
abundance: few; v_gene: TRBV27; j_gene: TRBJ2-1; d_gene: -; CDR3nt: TGTGCCAGCAGTTCCTTTGGGATTAGCTCCTACAATGAGCAGTTCTTC; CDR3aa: CASSSFGISSYNEQFF
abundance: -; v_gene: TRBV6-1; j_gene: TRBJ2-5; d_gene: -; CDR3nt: TGTGCCAGCAGTGTATCTGGGACAGCGGGGCAAGAGACCCAGTACTTC; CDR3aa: CASSVSGTAGQETQYF
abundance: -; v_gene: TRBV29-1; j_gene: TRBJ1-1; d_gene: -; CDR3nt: TGCAGCGTTGACTTTAATGAAGCTTTCTTT; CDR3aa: CSVDFNEAFF
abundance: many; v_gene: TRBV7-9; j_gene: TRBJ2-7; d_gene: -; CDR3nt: TGTGCCAGCACAAGGGTCCCCTACGAGCAGTACTTC; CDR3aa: CASTRVPYEQYF
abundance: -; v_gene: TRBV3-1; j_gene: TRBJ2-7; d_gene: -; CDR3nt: TGTGCCAGCAGCCAAGATTTTGGGGTGGAGCGCGGGGTTCGAGAGCAGTACTTC; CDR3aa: CASSQDFGVERGVREQYF
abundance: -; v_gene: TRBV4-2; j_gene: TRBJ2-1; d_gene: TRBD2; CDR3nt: TGTGCCAGCAGCCAAGATCGGGGCGTAGCGGGGGGGCCGGTGGGCAATGAGCAGTTCTTC; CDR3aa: CASSQDRGVAGGPVGNEQFF
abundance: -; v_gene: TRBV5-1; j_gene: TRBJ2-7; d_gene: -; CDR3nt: TGCGCCAGCAGCTTGGGACCTCTTAGGGAGCAGTACTTC; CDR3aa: CASSLGPLREQYF